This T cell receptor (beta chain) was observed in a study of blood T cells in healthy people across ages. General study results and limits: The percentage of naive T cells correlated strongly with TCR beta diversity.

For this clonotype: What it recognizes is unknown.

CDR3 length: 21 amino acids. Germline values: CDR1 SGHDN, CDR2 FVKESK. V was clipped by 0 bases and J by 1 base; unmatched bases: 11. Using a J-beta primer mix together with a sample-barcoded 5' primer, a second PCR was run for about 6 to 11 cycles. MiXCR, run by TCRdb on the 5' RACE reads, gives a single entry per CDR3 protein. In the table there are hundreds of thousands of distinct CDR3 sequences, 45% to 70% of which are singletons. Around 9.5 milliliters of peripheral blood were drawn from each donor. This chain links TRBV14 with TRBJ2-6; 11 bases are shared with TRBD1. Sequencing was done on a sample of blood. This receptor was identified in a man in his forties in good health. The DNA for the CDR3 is TGTGCCAGCAGCCAAGACATTTGGACAGGGGGCGCGAGTTCTGGGGCCAACGTCCTGACTTTC. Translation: CASSQDIWTGGASSGANVLTF.